The clone carrying this T cell receptor beta chain has more than one count but fewer than ten. Germline V lookup: CDR1 SGHVS, CDR2 FQNEAQ. V was shortened by 5 bases and J by 2 bases, with 13 bases between the two germline ends. The CDR3 is 15 amino acids. TCRdb itself ran the RT-PCR reads through MiXCR, one entry per CDR3 protein. The sample has 650,000 to 800,000 distinct CDR3 sequences; about 14% are singletons. This chain links TRBV7-8 with TRBJ1-3; perhaps TRBD1 as D (5 bases). The TCR comes from a female donor in good health, serving as a healthy control. The sequenced material came from memory CD4+ T cells from blood. DNA of the CDR3: TGTGCCAGCAGCCCTAGAGCGGGGGCTGGAAACACCATATATTTT. Translation: CASSPRAGAGNTIYF.